The 7 T cell receptor beta chains given below trace back to one sample, sequenced in a study of glioma-infiltrating T cells after dendritic cell vaccination. Assay: immunoSEQ multiplex PCR; the TCRdb copy retains only in-frame clones and omits some. The repertoire includes fewer than 75,000 clones, 81% of them detected once, and approximately 7.9% sits in the top ten. The specimen was blood, collected before dendritic cell vaccination. These receptors were collected from a human donor with glioblastoma.

The CDR3 coding sequence is TGTGCCAGCAGCCAGGGACTTCCTCAGACCGGAAACACCATATATTTT. It translates to CASSQGLPQTGNTIYF. The chain combines TRBV14 with TRBJ1-3; tentative D call: TRBD1 (5 bases). Looked up from germline, CDR1 is SGHDN and CDR2 is FVKESK. The CDR3 runs 16 residues. Trimming took 3 bases from V and 4 from J, leaving 16 bases between them.

For the CDR3, the DNA is TGTGCCAGCGGACAGGGGAACACTGAAGCTTTCTTT. This gives the protein CASGQGNTEAFF. V usage is TRBV6-5 and J usage is TRBJ1-1, with 8 bases fitting TRBD1. Germline assignment: CDR1 MNHEY and CDR2 SVGAGI. The CDR3 is 12 amino acids. J lost 1 base, V lost 8 bases, and 0 bases had no gene match.

V gene TRBV6-4 combines with J gene TRBJ1-1; D is perhaps TRBD1 (5 bases). The CDR3 totals 14 residues. Trimming pared 6 bases from V and 0 bases from J, leaving 11 bases between. Germline V lookup: CDR1 MRHNA, CDR2 SNTAGT. The CDR3 sequence is CASRKTDMNTEAFF. CDR3 bases: TGTGCCAGCAGGAAGACAGACATGAACACTGAAGCTTTCTTT.

There are a few counts of this clone. Other DNA sequences in this sample translate to the same CDR3. The chain carries TRBV2 and TRBJ1-1; a possible D gene is TRBD1 (5 bases). The germline CDR1 and CDR2 sequences are SNHLY and FYNNEI. Trimming pared 5 bases from V and 8 bases from J, leaving 15 bases between. This CDR3 comprises 13 residues. The CDR3 DNA is TGTGCCAGCAGTCTCGGACTAGACAGAGAAGCTTTCTTT. It translates to CASSLGLDREAFF.

The chain links TRBV6-6 to TRBJ2-4; no clear D gene. Germline-derived CDR1 and CDR2 are MNHNY and SVGAGI (reference sequence). The V gene lost 4 bases and the J gene lost 8 bases, with 18 bases spanning the gap. The CDR3 has 15 amino acids. Written as DNA, the CDR3 is TGTGCCAGCAGTTCCTCTTTGGTAGCTGGATACATTCAGTACTTC. It translates to CASSSSLVAGYIQYF.

The chain combines TRBV19 with TRBJ1-1; 7 bases agree with TRBD1. Germline CDR1 is LNHDA and CDR2 is SQIVND (reference sequence). The J segment lost 10 bases and the V segment lost 7 bases, leaving 15 bases of the junction unmatched. CDR3 length: 14 residues. CDR3 bases: TGTGCCAGTACTTCGCTTGGCGAGGGGGCTCCAGCTTTCTTT. Protein sequence: CASTSLGEGAPAFF.

V and J are TRBV11-2 and TRBJ1-1, with D possibly TRBD1 on 5 matching bases. Germline CDR1 is SGHAT and CDR2 is FQNNGV. This CDR3 comprises 15 residues. Trimming left V 3 bases short and J 1 base short, with 12 bases between. Here the CDR3 reads CASSFGWGTNTEAFF. The CDR3 nucleotides read TGTGCCAGCAGCTTCGGCTGGGGCACGAACACTGAAGCTTTCTTT.